Reported below is one T cell receptor beta chain. The antigen is undetermined. This specimen comes from a study of OX40 agonist ivuxolimab in advanced cancers. Study context: The dose-escalation cohort was over 65% male, with a mean age of around 60 years, ranging roughly 20 to 90. Partial responses, seen in three patients, involved one hepatocellular carcinoma and two cutaneous melanomas.

Clones were read by immunoSEQ multiplex PCR, and TCRdb kept only the in-frame ones, dropping some. The data contain around 65,000 clones, less than 95% of them singletons. CDR3 length equals 15 residues. The germline gives CDR1 MRHNA, CDR2 SNTAGT. Trimming at V came to 3 bases and at J to 2 bases, leaving 3 bases not matched to a gene. Regarding the study as a whole: Compared with CD4+, CD8+ T cells on average had more expanded clones.

J is TRBJ2-3 and V is TRBV6-4, with 9 bases lining up with TRBD2. The sequences come from CD4+ or CD8+ T cells sorted from blood, collected in a trial of the OX40 agonist ivuxolimab. The source of this sequence is an adult with an advanced solid tumor such as melanoma, head and neck, liver or kidney cancer. The CDR3 DNA follows: TGTGCCAGCAGTGAAAGCGGGAGGCCCACAGATACGCAGTATTTT. Protein product: CASSESGRPTDTQYF.